The rows below give T cell receptor beta chains drawn from one sample of a study of blood T cell repertoires in COVID-19. Assay used: immunoSEQ multiplex PCR; TCRdb lists only in-frame clones, some missing. The table shows roughly 110,000 clones, with 90% occurring only once. Source material: peripheral blood. Receptor source: a woman in her 50s with acute or convalescent COVID-19. Each CDR3 is given with its conserved first and last residue.

v_call,j_call,cdr3_length,cdr3_aa
TRBV10-3,TRBJ1-5,17,CAISESIREYSNQPQHF
TRBV7-9,TRBJ1-3,15,CASSLGTGLGNTIYF
TRBV5-8,TRBJ2-5,13,CASLPGQQETQYF
TRBV30,TRBJ1-1,12,CASVGGRTEAFF
TRBV6-2/TRBV6-3,TRBJ1-1,13,CASSYISVTEAFF
TRBV14,TRBJ1-6,15,CASSQDVGRGSPLHF
TRBV6-1,TRBJ1-2,16,CASSDELMTGGFGYTF
TRBV5-4,TRBJ2-7,16,CASSGRTGANSYEQYF
TRBV11-2,TRBJ2-1,14,CASRGGLAHNEQFF
TRBV5-5,TRBJ2-7,13,CASSWDTVVEQYF
TRBV30,TRBJ1-2,13,CAWSLQGDYGYTF
TRBV19,TRBJ2-7,15,CASSSGLAGNYEQYF
TRBV30,TRBJ1-6,17,CAWSVNEGAYSNSPLHF
TRBV4-1,TRBJ1-1,12,CASSKQNTEAFF
TRBV6-5,TRBJ1-2,16,CASSYSGAGAGFGYTF
TRBV7-6,TRBJ2-5,16,CASSYLQGAIVETQYF
TRBV3-1/TRBV3-2,TRBJ1-1,15,CASSFERGGVTEAFF
TRBV30,TRBJ2-2,14,CAWRRQGGTGELFF
TRBV27,TRBJ1-1,15,CASSILGQGESEAFF
TRBV12-5,TRBJ1-6,15,CASGLGGMRNSPLHF
TRBV28,TRBJ2-4,14,CASNSPPGENIQYF
TRBV9,TRBJ2-7,15,CASSLRDTNVYEQYF
TRBV7-2,TRBJ1-5,13,CASSFESHQPQHF
TRBV7-8,TRBJ1-5,16,CASSASSGVAIQPQHF
TRBV11-2,TRBJ1-2,14,CASSPGQGVYGYTF
TRBV20-1,TRBJ1-1,15,CSASPLTDMNTEAFF
TRBV13,TRBJ2-1,15,CASSPRLAGGYEQFF
TRBV5-1,TRBJ1-3,18,CASSPRDRGPNSGNTIYF
TRBV13,TRBJ2-3,16,CASSITLAGGADTQYF
TRBV30,TRBJ1-6,15,CAWSAVNSYNSPLHF
TRBV9,TRBJ2-1,15,CASSVGTGIGDEQFF
TRBV6-2/TRBV6-3,TRBJ2-2,14,CASSPSRDTGELFF
TRBV19,TRBJ1-1,14,CASSTRSLSTEAFF
TRBV28,TRBJ2-3,17,CASSFPSGTSGEDTQYF
TRBV6-4,TRBJ1-2,14,CASRPKTGIDGYTF